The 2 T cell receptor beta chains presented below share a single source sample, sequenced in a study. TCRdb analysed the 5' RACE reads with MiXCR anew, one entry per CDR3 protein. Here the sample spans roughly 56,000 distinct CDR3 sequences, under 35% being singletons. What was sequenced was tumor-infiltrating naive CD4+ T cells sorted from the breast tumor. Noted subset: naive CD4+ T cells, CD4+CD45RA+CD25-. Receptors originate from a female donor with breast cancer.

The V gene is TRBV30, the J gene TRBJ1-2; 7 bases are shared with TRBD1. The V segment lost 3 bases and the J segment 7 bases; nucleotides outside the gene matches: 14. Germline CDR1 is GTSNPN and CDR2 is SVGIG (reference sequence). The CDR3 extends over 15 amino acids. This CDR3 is CAWRTHRGQSLGYTF. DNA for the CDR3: TGTGCCTGGAGAACCCACAGGGGACAATCCCTTGGCTACACCTTC.

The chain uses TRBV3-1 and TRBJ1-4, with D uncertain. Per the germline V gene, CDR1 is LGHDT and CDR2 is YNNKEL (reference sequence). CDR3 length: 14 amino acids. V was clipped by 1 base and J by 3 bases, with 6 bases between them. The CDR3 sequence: CASSQVGANEKLFF. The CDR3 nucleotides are TGTGCCAGCAGCCAAGTCGGAGCTAATGAAAAACTGTTTTTT.